This T cell receptor beta chain emerged from a study of OX40 agonist ivuxolimab in advanced cancers. In the study overall: Six ivuxolimab dose levels, 0.01 to 10 mg/kg, were given intravenously every 2 weeks. Study-level results: More expanded clones were seen, on average, in CD8+ T cells than in CD4+.

Comment on this clone: What it binds is unknown.

The CDR3 sequence is 15 residues long. V trimming: 4 bases; J trimming: 5 bases; junction bases outside the gene matches: 9. CDR1 and CDR2 (germline): SGHDT, YYEEEE. Generated by immunoSEQ multiplex PCR, the TCRdb table keeps only in-frame clones and is missing some. The data hold some 69,000 clones, with around four fifths observed a single time. The specimen comprised CD4+ or CD8+ T cells sorted from blood, sampled in a trial of the OX40 agonist ivuxolimab. This TCR was recovered from an adult with an advanced solid tumor such as melanoma, head and neck, liver or kidney cancer. The rearrangement uses TRBV5-6 and TRBJ2-7, with TRBD2 matching over 10 bases. CDR3 nucleotides: TGTGCCAGCAGCGCGCCGGGACTAGCGATACACGAGCAGTACTTC. Translated, it gives CASSAPGLAIHEQYF.